The present TCR beta chain was sequenced within a study of CD8+ T cells in alopecia areata. Study background: A regimen of oral tofacitinib, 5 to 10 mg twice daily, was given to treated patients. General study points: The study found TCR sharing across patients less clear than in mice, possibly for HLA reasons. Scalp repertoires also include resident alphabeta T cells from normal skin.

The authors sorted CD4+ and CD8+ T cells from PBMCs. Following RNA extraction, reverse transcription yielded cDNA that acted as the sequencing template. Data came from immunoSEQ multiplex PCR; TCRdb stores just in-frame clones and leaves some out. Among over 85,000 clones listed, more than 35% were seen once. In regard to this clone: What it recognizes is unknown.

With V trimmed by 4 bases and J by 6 bases, 4 bases remained unmatched. Germline V gives CDR1 GTSNPN, CDR2 SVGIG (reference sequence). This CDR3 comprises 13 residues. The chain combines TRBV30 with TRBJ1-2; 11 bases are shared with TRBD1. This TCR derives from a human donor with alopecia areata. Sequencing used CD4+ T cells sorted from blood. The CDR3 nucleotides are TGTGCCTGGACCCCGGACAGGGGGCATGGCTACACCTTC. Translation gives CAWTPDRGHGYTF.